This TCR beta chain was observed in a study of shared clonotypes between healthy human individuals. Researchers ran the assay at a deep level. Generated by immunoSEQ multiplex PCR, the TCRdb table keeps only in-frame clones and is missing some. In the table there are 2 million to 3 million clones, under 95% of which are singletons. The germline V gene encodes CDR1 SGHTA and CDR2 FQGNSA. Trimming took 1 base from V and 1 from J; bases not matched to a gene: 1. This CDR3 region has 15 residues. Points from the study as a whole: The researchers took only blood, and tissue repertoires probably look different.

Notes on this clone: Its matching antigen is unknown.

This clonotype was obtained from a man aged 18 to 35 in good health. Some clones in this sample may be carry-over from other donors' samples. The chain has TRBV7-2 and TRBJ2-3, with 8 bases fitting TRBD1. The sample taken for sequencing was naive CD4+ T cells from PBMCs. Subset: CD45RA+ positively selected. The CDR3: CASSLVGQGTDTQYF. The DNA of the CDR3 is TGTGCCAGCAGCTTAGTGGGACAGGGCACAGATACGCAGTATTTT. Using reference TRBV7-2 and TRBJ2-3 for the parts outside the CDR3, the full variable domain is GAGVSQSPSNKVTEKGKDVELRCDPISGHTALYWYRQSLGQGLEFLIYFQGNSAPDKSGLPSDRFSAERTGGSVSTLTIQRTQQEDSAVYLCASSLVGQGTDTQYFGPGTRLTVL.